This TCR beta chain was documented in a study of T-cell reconstitution after alpha-beta-depleted transplantation in children. Study outcomes and limitations: Reportedly, only several hundred clones from non-depleted graft cells drove alpha-beta T-cell counts at about two months. Among T cells one year after transplant, newly produced cells accounted for most counts and diversity. Where some patients showed high TCRbeta diversity at day 60, it came from recipient T cells and thymic progenitors that had survived.

Unique molecular identifiers were built into the TCRbeta library. TCRdb re-analysed the PCR reads in MiXCR, keeping a single row per CDR3 protein. The profile shows 70,000 to 95,000 distinct CDR3 sequences, around 15% of them singletons. The CDR3 is 12 residues long. Per germline, CDR1 SEHNR and CDR2 FQNEAQ (reference sequence). The sample holds a few counts of this clonotype. Its antigen is still unknown. This clonotype originated in a male patient aged 2 to 9 who had a stem cell transplant for acute lymphoblastic leukemia, so the T cells may come from the graft donor. This chain uses TRBV7-9 with TRBJ2-7; 7 positions match TRBD1. The specimen was PBMCs, mostly from graft donor cells, collected 180 days after TCRalphabeta/CD19-depleted stem cell transplant. CDR3 loop: CATGEYTYEQYF. DNA of the CDR3: TGTGCTACAGGGGAATATACCTACGAGCAGTACTTC.